This T cell receptor beta chain derives from a study of shared clonotypes between healthy human individuals. The V and J ends lost 5 bases and 5 bases, in that order; junction bases with no gene match: 6. The CDR3 loop spans 14 amino acids. The germline V gene has CDR1 MNHEY and CDR2 SMNVEV (reference sequence). Several immunoSEQ 96-well plates shared each subset's DNA, each plate a replicate. The assay was immunoSEQ multiplex PCR, and TCRdb's table has in-frame clones only and misses some. The table includes around 700,000 clones, around 72% detected once. Notes on the study in general: When naive CD4 clonotypes were compared across a few donors, approximately 5% were shared.

The table lists this clone with a few counts. Its specificity is unknown. The gene calls are TRBV27 and TRBJ2-1; 7 positions agree with TRBD2. The TCR originated in a woman aged 25 to 39 in good health. The sequenced sample was memory CD4+ T cells sorted from blood. Subset specified: CD45RA-negative fraction. As DNA, the CDR3 is TGTGCCAGCAGTCCAATAGCGGGTAACAATGAGCAGTTCTTC. Translation gives CASSPIAGNNEQFF.